Presented here are 16 T cell receptor beta chains from one specimen sequenced in a study of spatial heterogeneity in lung cancer. TCRdb independently ran MiXCR on the 5' RACE reads; one entry per CDR3 protein. The repertoire holds about 1,000 distinct CDR3 sequences, more than 6% seen once, with under 30% in the top ten. Stated time point: sample taken at primary tumor resection. The starting material was normal lung tissue next to the tumor, obtained at surgery. Source of these receptors: a male donor with early-stage non-small cell lung cancer.

This clonotype was detected ten times or more. The chain couples TRBV4-1 to TRBJ1-1; 9 bases are shared with TRBD1. Losses at the gene ends were 3 bases for V and 0 bases for J; bases not matched to a gene: 8. The CDR3 length is 17 residues. Germline-derived CDR1 and CDR2 are MGHRA and YSYEKL. The CDR3 DNA reads as TGCGCCAGCAGCCACACGACAGGGGGGAAACTGAACACTGAAGCTTTCTTT. Translating it yields CASSHTTGGKLNTEAFF.

This clonotype qualifies as medium-sized. The chain is built from TRBV4-2 and TRBJ2-6; 13 bases map to TRBD2. The V and J ends lost 0 bases and 4 bases, in that order; junction bases with no gene match: 3. Germline CDR1 and CDR2: LGHNA and YNFKEQ. The CDR3 covers 18 residues. CDR3 sequence (DNA): TGTGCCAGCAGCCAAGAACTAGCGGGAGGGTCAGGGGCCAACGTCCTGACTTTC. Translation: CASSQELAGGSGANVLTF.

Judged by abundance, this clonotype is medium-sized (0.01 to 0.1%). The V call is TRBV3-1, the J call TRBJ2-2, with a possible D match to TRBD2 (6 bases). Trimming took 4 bases from V and 6 from J, leaving 15 bases between them. Per germline, CDR1 LGHDT and CDR2 YNNKEL (reference sequence). This CDR3 has 15 residues. For the CDR3, the DNA is TGTGCCAGCAGCCTGATTCGGTCTAGCGCCGGGGAGCTGTTTTTT. Translated: CASSLIRSSAGELFF.

This clonotype is medium-sized. The CDR3 reads CASRPTQSNTGELFF. The CDR3 coding sequence is TGTGCCAGCAGGCCGACCCAATCGAACACCGGGGAGCTGTTTTTT. The V call is TRBV28, the J call TRBJ2-2; no definite D call. V lost 6 bases to trimming and J lost 0 bases, with 11 bases between them. The CDR3 loop spans 15 amino acids. Germline loops: CDR1 MDHEN, CDR2 SYDVKM. Full variable domain (outside the CDR3, taken from reference TRBV28 and TRBJ2-2): DVKVTQSSRYLVKRTGEKVFLECVQDMDHENMFWYRQDPGLGLRLIYFSYDVKMKEKGDIPEGYSVSREKKERFSLILESASTNQTSMYLCASRPTQSNTGELFFGEGSRLTVL.

In its sample, this clonotype ranks as medium-sized. The J gene is TRBJ2-1, the V gene TRBV7-2; D may match TRBD1 or TRBD2 (6 bases each). Germline CDR1 SGHTA, CDR2 FQGNSA. With 5 bases removed from V and 6 bases from J, the gap between germline ends came to 29 bases. The length of the CDR3 is 19 residues. CDR3 amino acids: CASSTGTGAAMRGRNEQFF. In DNA, the CDR3 is TGTGCCAGCAGCACCGGGACGGGGGCTGCAATGAGGGGCCGCAATGAGCAGTTCTTC.

This clonotype came up a few times. The gene calls are TRBV7-2 and TRBJ2-5, with D possibly called TRBD1 or TRBD2 (5 bases each). V was pared by 0 bases and J by 0 bases, with 8 bases between. Germline CDR1 is SGHTA and CDR2 is FQGNSA. This CDR3 spans 15 amino acids. This CDR3 is CASSLAGVHQETQYF. As DNA, the CDR3 is TGTGCCAGCAGCTTAGCGGGGGTCCACCAAGAGACCCAGTACTTC.

This clonotype was seen more than once but under ten times. V is TRBV7-2 and J is TRBJ2-1, with D perhaps TRBD2 (5 bases). Germline loops: CDR1 SGHTA, CDR2 FQGNSA. Trimming shortened V by 3 bases and J by 0 bases, and 12 bases separated the two germline ends. The CDR3 loop spans 16 amino acids. CDR3 nucleotide sequence: TGTGCCAGCAGCTTGTCGGGGTTTCGCTCCTACAATGAGCAGTTCTTC. The encoded protein is CASSLSGFRSYNEQFF.

In its sample, this clonotype is medium-sized. The chain uses TRBV2 and TRBJ2-2; D tentatively fits TRBD1 or TRBD2 (6 bases each). Germline CDR1 is SNHLY and CDR2 is FYNNEI. V was shortened by 0 bases and J by 7 bases, with 12 bases between the two germline ends. The CDR3 extends over 15 amino acids. CDR3 bases: TGTGCCAGCAGTGAAGCGGGCAGGGGAGGCGGGGAGCTGTTTTTT. As protein: CASSEAGRGGGELFF.

This clonotype is judged medium-sized (0.01 to 0.1%). V is TRBV6-2 or TRBV6-3 and J is TRBJ2-1, with 10 bases identical to TRBD1. Germline loops: CDR1 MNHEY, CDR2 SVGEGT. Losses at the gene ends were 6 bases for V and 5 bases for J; bases not matched to a gene: 10. CDR3 size: 16 residues. The CDR3 region has the DNA TGTGCCAGCAGGAGAATGGACAGGGGGGCCCACAATGAGCAGTTCTTC. It encodes CASRRMDRGAHNEQFF.

This clonotype is medium-sized (0.01 to 0.1%) within its sample. V usage is TRBV11-2 and J usage is TRBJ2-1; 7 nucleotides match TRBD2. This CDR3 region has 15 residues. V lost 5 bases to trimming and J lost 6 bases; unmatched junction nucleotides: 10. Per the germline V gene, CDR1 is SGHAT and CDR2 is FQNNGV. The CDR3 nucleotides read TGTGCCAGCAGCCTAAGGGCGGGGGTTGGCAATGAGCAGTTCTTC. As protein: CASSLRAGVGNEQFF.

This clonotype ranks as medium-sized. The chain uses TRBV19 and TRBJ1-5, with TRBD1 matching over 8 bases. The V gene's germline CDR1 is LNHDA and CDR2 SQIVND (reference sequence). This CDR3 has 15 amino acids. Unmatched junction bases numbered 8, after V lost 3 bases and J lost 7 bases. CDR3 nucleotide sequence: TGTGCCAGTAGTATCATGACAGGGGTAGGGCAGCCCCAGCATTTT. This translates into CASSIMTGVGQPQHF.

This clonotype is large. CDR3 residues: CASSATGFLGETQYF. DNA of the CDR3: TGTGCCAGCAGCGCCACAGGATTTCTAGGGGAGACCCAGTACTTC. The chain employs TRBV9 and TRBJ2-5; a possible D gene is TRBD1 (5 bases). Trimming shortened V by 3 bases and J by 5 bases, and 17 bases separated the two germline ends. Germline values: CDR1 SGDLS, CDR2 YYNGEE. The CDR3 is 15 residues long.

This clonotype qualifies as large. This rearrangement joins TRBV9 to TRBJ2-3, with a possible D match to TRBD1 (6 bases). The CDR3 contains 14 residues. Trimming pared 2 bases from V and 2 bases from J, leaving 9 bases between. CDR1 is SGDLS, CDR2 YYNGEE, per germline. The CDR3 loop reads CASSVRTDTDTQYF. DNA of the CDR3: TGTGCCAGCAGCGTCCGGACAGACACAGATACGCAGTATTTT.

This clonotype is classed as medium-sized. The chain uses TRBV6-1 and TRBJ2-3, with 11 bases that match TRBD2. The junction had 14 bases not matched to a gene; V was cut back by 6 bases and J by 0 bases. The CDR3 consists of 19 residues. Germline V gene data show CDR1 as MNHNS and CDR2 as SASEGT. CDR3 loop: CASSLTGASGRSSTDTQYF. The CDR3 DNA reads TGTGCCAGCAGCCTAACTGGGGCTAGCGGGAGGAGTAGCACAGATACGCAGTATTTT.

The sample holds a few counts of this clonotype. V gene TRBV6-2 or TRBV6-3 combines with J gene TRBJ2-1; 8 nucleotides line up with TRBD2. V lost 5 bases to trimming and J lost 9 bases; unmatched junction nucleotides: 9. Germline CDR1 and CDR2: MNHEY and SVGEGT. The CDR3 has 14 residues. CDR3 amino acids: CASSDAGTRFEQFF. In DNA form, the CDR3 reads TGTGCCAGCAGTGATGCCGGGACTAGGTTTGAGCAGTTCTTC.

This clonotype is labeled as medium-sized. The gene calls are TRBV5-6 and TRBJ2-7; D remains unclear. The V end lost 2 bases, the J end lost 6 bases, and 9 bases lay between the germline ends. Per germline, CDR1 SGHDT and CDR2 YYEEEE. The CDR3 runs 12 residues. The CDR3 nucleotides read TGTGCCAGCAGCTTCGCTAGTCTCGAGCAGTACTTC. Protein product: CASSFASLEQYF. The full variable domain, completed using reference TRBV5-6 and TRBJ2-7, is DAGVTQSPTHLIKTRGQQVTLRCSPKSGHDTVSWYQQALGQGPQFIFQYYEEEERQRGNFPDRFSGHQFPNYSSELNVNALLLGDSALYLCASSFASLEQYFGPGTRLTVT.